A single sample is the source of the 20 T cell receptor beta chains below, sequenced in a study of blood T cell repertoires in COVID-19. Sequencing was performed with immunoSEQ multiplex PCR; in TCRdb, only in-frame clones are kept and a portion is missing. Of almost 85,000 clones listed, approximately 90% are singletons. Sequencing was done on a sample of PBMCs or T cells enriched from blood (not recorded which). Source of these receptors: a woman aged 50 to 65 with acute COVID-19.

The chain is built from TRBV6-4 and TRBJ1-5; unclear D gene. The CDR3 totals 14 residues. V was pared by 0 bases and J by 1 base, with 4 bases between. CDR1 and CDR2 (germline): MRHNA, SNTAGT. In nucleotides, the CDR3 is TGTGCCAGCAGTGACTCGTCGAGCAATCAGCCCCAGCATTTT. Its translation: CASSDSSSNQPQHF.

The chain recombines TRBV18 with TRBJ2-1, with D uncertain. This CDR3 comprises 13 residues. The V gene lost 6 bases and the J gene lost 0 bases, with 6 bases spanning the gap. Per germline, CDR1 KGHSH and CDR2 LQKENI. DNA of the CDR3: TGTGCCAGCTCCTCTTACTCCTACAATGAGCAGTTCTTC. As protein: CASSSYSYNEQFF.

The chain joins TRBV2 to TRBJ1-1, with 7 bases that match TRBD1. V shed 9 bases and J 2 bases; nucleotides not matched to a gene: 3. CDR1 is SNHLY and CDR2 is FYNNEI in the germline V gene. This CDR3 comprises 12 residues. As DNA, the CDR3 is TGTGCCAGGGGGACAGAAAACACTGAAGCTTTCTTT. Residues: CARGTENTEAFF.

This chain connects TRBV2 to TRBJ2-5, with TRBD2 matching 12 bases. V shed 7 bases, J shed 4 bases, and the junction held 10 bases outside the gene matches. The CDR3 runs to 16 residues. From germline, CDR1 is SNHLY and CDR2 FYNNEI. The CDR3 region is CASILGLAGGPETQYF. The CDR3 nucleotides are TGTGCCAGCATCCTGGGGCTAGCGGGAGGGCCAGAGACCCAGTACTTC.

The CDR3 DNA sequence: TGTGCCAGCAGCCGTACTACCGGGGAGCTGTTTTTT. It is translated as CASSRTTGELFF. V gene TRBV27 combines with J gene TRBJ2-2; unclear D gene. Deletions cut 6 bases from V and 5 bases from J, with 7 bases between. The CDR3 has 12 amino acids. Germline V gene lookup returns CDR1 MNHEY and CDR2 SMNVEV (reference sequence).

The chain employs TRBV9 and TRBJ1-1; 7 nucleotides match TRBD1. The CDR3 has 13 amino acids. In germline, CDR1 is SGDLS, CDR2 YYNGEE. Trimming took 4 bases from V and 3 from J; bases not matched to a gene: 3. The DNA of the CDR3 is TGTGCCAGCAGCACCCAGGGGGACACTGAAGCTTTCTTT. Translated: CASSTQGDTEAFF. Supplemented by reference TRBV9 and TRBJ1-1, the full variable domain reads DSGVTQTPKHLITATGQRVTLRCSPRSGDLSVYWYQQSLDQGLQFLIQYYNGEERAKGNILERFSAQQFPDLHSELNLSSLELGDSALYFCASSTQGDTEAFFGQGTRLTVV.

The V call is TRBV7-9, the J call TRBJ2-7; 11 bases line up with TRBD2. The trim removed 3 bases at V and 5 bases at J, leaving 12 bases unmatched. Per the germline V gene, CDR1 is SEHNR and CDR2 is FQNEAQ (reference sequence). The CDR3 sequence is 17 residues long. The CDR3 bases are TGTGCCAGCAGCTTCCCACTAGCGGGAGTTGCTGTTCACGAGCAGTACTTC. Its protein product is CASSFPLAGVAVHEQYF.

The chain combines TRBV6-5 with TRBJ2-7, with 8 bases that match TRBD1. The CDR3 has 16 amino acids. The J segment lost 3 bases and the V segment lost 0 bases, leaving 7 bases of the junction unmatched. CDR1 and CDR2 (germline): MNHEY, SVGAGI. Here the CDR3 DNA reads TGTGCCAGCAGTTACTCCAGGGGGCGGAAATTCTACGAGCAGTACTTC. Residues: CASSYSRGRKFYEQYF.

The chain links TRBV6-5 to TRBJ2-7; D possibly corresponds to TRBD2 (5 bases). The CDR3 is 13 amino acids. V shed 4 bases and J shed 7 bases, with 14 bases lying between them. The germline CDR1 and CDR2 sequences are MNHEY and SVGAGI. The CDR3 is CASSSGKVGEQYF. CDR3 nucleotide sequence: TGTGCCAGCAGTTCGGGAAAAGTGGGGGAGCAGTACTTC.

As DNA, the CDR3 is TGTGCCAGCAGCTTTAGCGGGAGGGCACGGACCGGGGAGCTGTTTTTT. Residues: CASSFSGRARTGELFF. The chain combines TRBV11-3 with TRBJ2-2, with TRBD2 matching over 11 bases. CDR1 is SGHNT and CDR2 is YENEEA in the germline V gene. V gave up 3 bases and J gave up 5 bases; unmatched junction bases: 5. The CDR3 contains 16 residues.

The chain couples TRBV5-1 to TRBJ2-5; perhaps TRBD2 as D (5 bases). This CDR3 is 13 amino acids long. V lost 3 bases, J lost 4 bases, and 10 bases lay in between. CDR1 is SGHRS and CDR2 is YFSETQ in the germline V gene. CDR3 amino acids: CASSSTAAETQYF. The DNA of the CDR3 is TGCGCCAGCAGCTCAACAGCGGCAGAGACCCAGTACTTC.

The CDR3 DNA follows: TGTGCCAGCAGCGTCGGGACAGGGTATAGCACAGATACGCAGTATTTT. As protein: CASSVGTGYSTDTQYF. The V gene is TRBV2, the J gene TRBJ2-3; 9 nucleotides line up with TRBD1. The trim removed 6 bases at V and 0 bases at J, leaving 7 bases unmatched. Germline lookup yields CDR1 SNHLY and CDR2 FYNNEI. The CDR3 length is 16 residues.

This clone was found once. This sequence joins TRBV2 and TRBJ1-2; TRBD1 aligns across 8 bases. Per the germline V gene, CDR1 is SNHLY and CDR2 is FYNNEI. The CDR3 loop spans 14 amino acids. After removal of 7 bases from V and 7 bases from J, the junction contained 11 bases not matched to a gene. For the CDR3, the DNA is TGTGCCAGCACCCCGGGACAGGCACCTCTTGGCTACACCTTC. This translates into CASTPGQAPLGYTF.

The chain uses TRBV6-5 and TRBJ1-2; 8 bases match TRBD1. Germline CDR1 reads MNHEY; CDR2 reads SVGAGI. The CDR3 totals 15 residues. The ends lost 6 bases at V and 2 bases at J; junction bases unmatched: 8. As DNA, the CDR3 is TGTGCCAGCAGAACCGGGACAGGATCCAACTATGGCTACACCTTC. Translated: CASRTGTGSNYGYTF.

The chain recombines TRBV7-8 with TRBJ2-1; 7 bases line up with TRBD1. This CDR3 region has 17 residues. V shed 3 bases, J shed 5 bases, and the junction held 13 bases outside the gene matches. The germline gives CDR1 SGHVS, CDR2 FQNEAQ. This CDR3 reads CASSFPLALTGNNEQFF. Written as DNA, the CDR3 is TGTGCCAGCAGCTTCCCCCTCGCCTTGACAGGGAACAATGAGCAGTTCTTC.

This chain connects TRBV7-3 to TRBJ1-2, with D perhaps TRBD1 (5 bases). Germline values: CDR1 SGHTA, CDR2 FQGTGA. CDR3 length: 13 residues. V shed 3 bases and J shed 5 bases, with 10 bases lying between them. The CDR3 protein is CASSLGGDYGYTF. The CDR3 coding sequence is TGTGCCAGCAGCTTGGGGGGAGATTATGGCTACACCTTC. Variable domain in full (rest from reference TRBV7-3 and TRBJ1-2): GAGVSQTPSNKVTEKGKYVELRCDPISGHTALYWYRQSLGQGPEFLIYFQGTGAADDSGLPNDRFFAVRPEGSVSTLKIQRTERGDSAVYLCASSLGGDYGYTFGSGTRLTVV.

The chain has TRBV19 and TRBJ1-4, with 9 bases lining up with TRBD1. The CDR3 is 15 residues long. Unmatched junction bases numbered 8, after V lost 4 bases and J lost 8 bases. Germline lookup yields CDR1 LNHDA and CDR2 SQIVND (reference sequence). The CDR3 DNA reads TGTGCCAGTAGTACAACAGGGGGCAGTCCAGAAAAACTGTTTTTT. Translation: CASSTTGGSPEKLFF. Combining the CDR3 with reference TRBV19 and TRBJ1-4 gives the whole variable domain DGGITQSPKYLFRKEGQNVTLSCEQNLNHDAMYWYRQDPGQGLRLIYYSQIVNDFQKGDIAEGYSVSREKKESFPLTVTSAQKNPTAFYLCASSTTGGSPEKLFFGSGTQLSVL.

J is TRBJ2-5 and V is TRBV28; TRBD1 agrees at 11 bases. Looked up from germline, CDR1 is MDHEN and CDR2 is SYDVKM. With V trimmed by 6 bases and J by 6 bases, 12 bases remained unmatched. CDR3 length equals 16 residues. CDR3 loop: CASSATNRDRGKTQYF. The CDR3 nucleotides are TGTGCCAGCAGCGCCACAAACCGGGACAGGGGGAAGACCCAGTACTTC. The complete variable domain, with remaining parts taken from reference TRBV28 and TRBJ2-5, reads DVKVTQSSRYLVKRTGEKVFLECVQDMDHENMFWYRQDPGLGLRLIYFSYDVKMKEKGDIPEGYSVSREKKERFSLILESASTNQTSMYLCASSATNRDRGKTQYFGPGTRLLVL.

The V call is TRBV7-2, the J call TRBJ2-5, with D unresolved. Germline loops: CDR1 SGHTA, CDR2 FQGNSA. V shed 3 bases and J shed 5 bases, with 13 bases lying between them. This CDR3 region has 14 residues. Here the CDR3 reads CASSLRPAGETQYF. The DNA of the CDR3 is TGTGCCAGCAGCTTGAGGCCCGCCGGGGAGACCCAGTACTTC.

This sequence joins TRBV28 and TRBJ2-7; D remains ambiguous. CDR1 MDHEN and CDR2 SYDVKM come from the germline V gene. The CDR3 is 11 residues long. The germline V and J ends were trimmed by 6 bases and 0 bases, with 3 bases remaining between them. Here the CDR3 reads CASSNSYEQYF. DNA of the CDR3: TGTGCCAGCAGCAACTCCTACGAGCAGTACTTC.